This T cell receptor beta chain was captured by sequencing in a study of vaccination and CD4 T cells after COVID-19. Cultured CD4+ T-cell DNA underwent Oncomine TCR Beta short-read sequencing. TCRdb reprocessed the PCR reads with MiXCR, giving one entry per CDR3 protein. The sample lists 15,000 to 20,000 distinct CDR3 sequences, roughly 36% seen once, with 20% to 25% in the top ten. Unmatched junction bases numbered 5, after V lost 5 bases and J lost 3 bases. This CDR3 contains 15 residues. Looked up from germline, CDR1 is MNHNS and CDR2 is SASEGT. The treatment here: roughly 10-day PBMC culture with coronavirus spike peptide pools or control peptides (ViraFEST assay). ViraFEST enlarged antigen-specific T cell populations with peptide pools and afterwards sequenced TCRs. Study results and caveats: Median about 90% of reactive clones detected in convalescent patients emerged only post-vaccination. It was found that, in convalescent patients, 304 of 307 vaccine-specific clones were spike mono-reactive.

Comments on this clonotype: Its target is unknown.

J is TRBJ1-5 and V is TRBV6-1; 9 bases are shared with TRBD1. This TCR came from a human donor who received a COVID-19 vaccine. The material was CD4+ T cells from blood, cultured in vitro, obtained before SARS-CoV-2 vaccination. The CDR3 DNA follows: TGTGCCAGCAGTCAGACAGGGGGGGTCAATCAGCCCCAGCATTTT. Its translation is CASSQTGGVNQPQHF.